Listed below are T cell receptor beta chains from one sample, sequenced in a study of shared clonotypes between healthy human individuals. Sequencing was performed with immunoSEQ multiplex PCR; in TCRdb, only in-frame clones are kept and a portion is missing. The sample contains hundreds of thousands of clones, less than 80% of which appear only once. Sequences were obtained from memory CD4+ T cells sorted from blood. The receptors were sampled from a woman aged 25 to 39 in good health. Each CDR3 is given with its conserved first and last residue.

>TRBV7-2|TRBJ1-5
CASSLREGNQPQHF
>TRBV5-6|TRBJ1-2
CASSLAGGRGRNYGYTF
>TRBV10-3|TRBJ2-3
CAISETSGIADTQYF
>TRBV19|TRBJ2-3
CASGPGLEVNTQYF
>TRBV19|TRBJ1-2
CASSIDRTYNYGYTF
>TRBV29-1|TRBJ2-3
CSASKGDTDTQYF
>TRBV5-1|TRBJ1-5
CASSWAGEQPQHF
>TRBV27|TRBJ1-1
CASSFRTGRVIEAFF
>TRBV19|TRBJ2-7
CASSIDLQGASSYEQYF
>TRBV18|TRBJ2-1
CASSPPGANEQFF
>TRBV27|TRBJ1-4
CASRGAGGREKLFF
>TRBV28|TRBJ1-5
CASSLRDRGQPQHF
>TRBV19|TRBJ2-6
CASSIGPIGANVLTF
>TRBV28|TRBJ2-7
CASSSRTGLGYEQYF
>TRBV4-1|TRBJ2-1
CASSPRGDSYNEQFF
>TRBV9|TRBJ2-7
CASSVGTSGRSEQYF
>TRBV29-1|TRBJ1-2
CSDPSGTGDRRRGYTF
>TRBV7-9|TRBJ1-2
CASSLAEYGYTF
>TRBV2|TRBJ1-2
CASNRQRYGYTF
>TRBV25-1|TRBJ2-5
CASSIRDLRETQYF
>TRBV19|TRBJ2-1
CASDPGARVSEQFF
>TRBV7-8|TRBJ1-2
CASSTRTGHNYGYTF
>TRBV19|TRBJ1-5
CASSIGQLHNQPQHF